This entry features one TCR beta chain sequence. As yet, its antigen is unknown. The entry originates in a study of vaccination effects on CD4 cells after COVID-19. About the research overall: Post-vaccine sampling occurred a median 72 days after the second dose.

ViraFEST expansion of antigen-specific CD4+ T cells with viral peptide pools preceded sequencing. Upon completion of around eleven days in culture, CD4+ T cells were isolated. Participants received two doses of either the BNT162b2 or mRNA-1273 vaccine. Nucleocapsid antibodies were negative in the vaccine recipients, who had never had SARS-CoV-2 infection. Trimming took off 4 bases at V and 4 bases at J, with 19 bases between the two ends. Germline CDR1 reads LGHDT; CDR2 reads YNNKEL (reference sequence). The CDR3 is made up of 17 amino acids. Produced via immunoSEQ multiplex PCR; TCRdb's table is partial and in-frame only. The profile covers 30,000 to 40,000 clones, with just under 85% appearing a single time and roughly 1.9% taken by the ten largest.

The sequencing here drew on CD4+ T cells from PBMCs cultured with HCoV-NL63 spike peptides, taken after COVID-19 vaccination. This chain joins TRBV3-1 (or the pseudogene TRBV3-2) and TRBJ1-4; D perhaps matches TRBD1 (5 bases). The sequence was obtained from a human donor who received a COVID-19 vaccine. Some clones in this sample may be carry-over from other donors' samples. CDR3 protein: CASSPTGEGPGNEKLFF. CDR3 DNA sequence: TGTGCCAGCAGCCCCACCGGGGAGGGGCCCGGTAATGAAAAACTGTTTTTT.